This T cell receptor (beta chain) was recovered during a study of CD4 and CD8 cells across lung adenocarcinoma regions. The V and J ends lost 6 bases and 5 bases, in that order; junction bases with no gene match: 9. CDR3 size: 14 residues. Germline values: CDR1 WSHSY, CDR2 SAAADI. From the PCR reads, TCRdb called clonotypes with MiXCR, one entry per CDR3 protein. The sample includes roughly 19,000 distinct CDR3 sequences, more than 45% seen only once; the top ten take 55%. This chain uses TRBV10-2 with TRBJ2-5, with 7 bases lining up with TRBD2. The receptor was derived from a female donor with lung adenocarcinoma. The CD4 and CD8 labels of this study may be unreliable. Source material: CD8+ T cells from the center of a lung tumor. The CDR3 is CASRRSAGDETQYF. Written as DNA, the CDR3 is TGCGCCAGCAGGCGCTCGGCGGGGGATGAGACCCAGTACTTC.